The TCR beta chain under discussion was sequenced for a study of cytomegalovirus exposure and HLA in healthy donors (dated by TCRdb to about 2017). With regard to the full study: An earlier analysis of around 600 of the donors reported 250 to 300 Gb of sequence data and about 100 million unique TCR beta sequences from 150 million to 200 million T cells. The later analysis used no new phenotypic data to find candidate immune exposures, relying instead on TCR beta sequences and their occurrence across donors. An early release covering roughly 580 HLA-typed donors comprised 250 to 350 gigabases of sequencing data and tens of millions of unique TCR sequences. The study aimed to test whether signatures of past pathogen exposure could be identified by cataloging public T cell receptors. An earlier analysis of 450 to 750 of the donors used high-throughput TCR beta sequencing to judge whether each TCR beta V gene segment behaved as functional or pseudogenic. Because of strong linkage in the cohort, roughly five DR-DQ haplotypes were treated as single units for association and clustering. Every repertoire in the discovery cohort had been generated on one and the same sequencing platform. Among the roughly 430 genotyped donors, around 81% belonged to the genetic ancestry cluster associated with self-reported Caucasian donors. On average, around 200,000 unique TCR beta nucleotide sequences were sequenced per donor among roughly 430 genotyped donors of the cohort, with roughly 18% of those sequences being non-productive. High-throughput TCR immunosequencing, statistical association of individual TCRs with disease status, and machine learning were combined to predict cytomegalovirus infection status. HLA typing covered class I and class II loci at four-digit resolution. In a later analysis, previously published TCR beta repertoires from 670 or so donors were re-analyzed and high-resolution HLA genotyping was added so that TCR occurrence patterns could be studied. The number of donors typed differed by locus, with about 629-640 for A, B, C, DRB1 and DQB1, roughly 520 for DQA1, about 610 for DPA1, and around 460 for DPB1. Genome-wide SNP genotypes for about 60% of the 666 donors were used in a later genetic analysis, which treated that subset as a discovery cohort. Besides the first cohort of under 700 subjects, a separate validation cohort made up of some 110 different subjects was used. Donor age, sex, ethnicity and CMV serostatus were compiled alongside the repertoire data. The study profiled the T cell repertoires of about 720 subjects by immunosequencing and related them to cytomegalovirus serostatus. What the authors observed across the whole study: Assigning TCR associations to individual alleles was difficult when HLA alleles, especially DR and DQ, strongly co-occurred. V-gene and J-gene trimming of TCR beta chains was associated with a missense DCLRE1C variant in a later genetic analysis, and the association was replicated in an independent cohort. In a later analysis, the rate of TCR association differed among HLA loci, with DRB1 alleles having the most associated TCRs and HLA-C alleles having the fewest. A further reported finding was that TCR beta sequences accurately predicted the HLA-A and HLA-B alleles for most subjects in the first cohort. Most TCR sequences were seen in very few donors, while some public TCRs were found in many individuals. A later analysis associated around 16,000 TCR beta sequences with specific HLA alleles at a false discovery rate of 0.05. The study gave a list of around 170 TCR beta chains associated with cytomegalovirus. Because HLA typing was unavailable for some donors at each locus, only the typed subset was used in association tests. In a later analysis, HLA-associated TCR beta chains were found to be more clonally expanded and to have lower generation probabilities than equally common non-associated chains. In this cohort, only TCR beta chains were sequenced, and detectable features were limited by the absence of alpha or paired-chain data. The authors suggested that the approach could potentially be generalized to other disease states and immunological phenotypes. Some IMGT-functional V segments, including TRBV6-2 and TRBV6-3, could not be distinguished by the 87-base-pair reads and were therefore excluded. In a later analysis, several top co-occurrence clusters were reported to appear linked to parvovirus B19, influenza, CMV and Epstein-Barr virus. CMV serostatus was the only immune exposure information available for the cohort. A later analysis found that most CMV-associated TCR beta chains appeared HLA-restricted, with HLA associations seemingly driven largely by CMV exposure. According to a later genetic analysis, donors in an Asian-associated ancestry cluster had fewer N-insertions in productive TCRs than the approximately 670-donor mean. A few of the identified cytomegalovirus-associated TCR beta chains were confirmed in vitro to be specific for cytomegalovirus antigens. A cluster of highly shared sequence variants was judged likely to be a technical artifact of the sequencing pipeline. Linkage disequilibrium might explain the correlated functional status among segregating V segments, but an unknown experimental factor could not be excluded. In both the original and validation cohorts, the classifier was reported to diagnose cytomegalovirus status with high specificity and sensitivity. The presence/absence analyses assumed that sequencing depth was roughly uniform across donors, and that assumption may not be true. In an earlier analysis of approximately 600 of the donors, most TCR beta V segments were observed in productive rearrangements about 90% or about 30% of the time, broadly matching IMGT annotations. Because counts were too low, about 15 rarely observed V segments, including chromosome 9 orphons, were left out of the earlier analysis of 500 to 650 of the donors.

Details on this clone: Its antigen target is currently unknown. No much larger clonotype is one base removed from it; base qualities were not supplied.

Receptor libraries were prepared by the immunoSEQ multiplex PCR assay. For the multiplex PCR, a mixture combining 60 forward primers for TCR Vbeta segments and 13 reverse primers for TCR Jbeta segments was used. The CDR3 region of rearranged TCR beta genes was amplified from genomic DNA with a multiplex PCR assay. The amplified TCR beta libraries were sequenced on the Illumina HiSeq System as 87-base-pair reads. Turning to the authors' computational methods: A later analysis counted approximately 76 million unique TCR beta chains across the 666 repertoires, and roughly 10 million of these chains were shared by at least two donors. Raw reads were error-corrected and collapsed into unique sequences by a nearest-neighbor algorithm in which closely related sequences were merged to remove PCR and sequencing errors. Alignment of CDR3 sequences to IMGT reference sequences was used to assign V, D and J gene segments. For a sequence to be retained, at least a six-nucleotide match to both a V gene segment and a J gene segment was required. Rearrangements were classified as productive when the CDR3 lacked stop codons and remained in frame with V and J, and all other rearrangements were classified as non-productive. Following IMGT convention, CDR3 was defined as the stretch from the second conserved V-encoded cysteine to the conserved J-encoded phenylalanine. The earlier analysis of a few hundred of the donors excluded sequences that lacked an unambiguous match to a single V gene segment. In an earlier analysis of approximately 590 of the donors, a V segment was called functional when productive rearrangements were above 56.7%, and segregating when the standard deviation between donors exceeded 5%. To diagnose cytomegalovirus status from the catalog of TCR beta chain sequences, a statistical classification framework was built. A later analysis assigned V and J genes by comparing TCR nucleotide sequences with IMGT/GENE-DB human TR gene sequences. A later analysis assigned CDR3 sequences and most-parsimonious VDJ recombination scenarios with the TCRdist pipeline. In a later analysis, every TCR beta chain was defined by the combination of its CDR3 amino acid sequence and its V-gene family, and reads without a unique V-gene family were dropped. In a later analysis, 450 to 600 highly shared, low-generation-probability nucleotide sequences were removed to address suspected cross-contamination and a sequencing artifact. In a later analysis, a clonal expansion index was calculated for each public chain from normalized within-repertoire ranks of inferred template counts. In a later analysis, generation probabilities were computed using a VDJ recombination model fitted to out-of-frame rearrangements, and the results were checked against IGoR. In a later analysis, TCR-TCR, TCR-HLA and TCR-CMV co-occurrence was scored with hypergeometric tests, and a repertoire-size bias correction was applied to TCR pairs. A later analysis estimated false discovery rates by permuting HLA or CMV assignments 20 times. In a later analysis, co-occurring TCRs were grouped using DBSCAN, and TCRdist sequence similarity was added for clustering within HLA-allele-positive subsets. Repertoires with fewer than 30,000 or more than 120,000 public chains were left out of co-occurrence clustering, as were about five repertoires with anomalous nucleotide sharing. The source is immuneACCESS, and TCRdb retained only in-frame sequences with V and J called. Part of the clones is not carried over; for the studies checked, unresolved V genes explain less than half of this, and the remainder is unexplained. V, J and clone size are those of that table, while D and trimming were read from the DNA. The sample includes some 120,000 clones, with around 80% observed a single time. The top ten constitute about 1.2% of the sample.

Including the terminal cysteine and phenylalanine, the CDR3 comprises 14 residues. Only the CDR3 DNA is retained, 42 bases long and in frame from the first base. Trimming takes 2 bases off V and 3 bases off J; junction bases not matched to a gene: 4. CDR1 and CDR2, per the germline V gene (reference sequence), are GTSNPN and SVGIG. The cohort consisted of 650 to 700 healthy bone marrow donors. Cohort members were all nominally healthy when sampled, although unrecorded immune exposures were likely present. The donor was CMV seronegative and belonged to the group of 380 or so seronegative cohort members. A peripheral blood sample was provided by each donor, and peripheral blood mononuclear cells were used for TCR beta sequencing. The Qiagen DNeasy Blood Extraction Kit was used to extract genomic DNA from the blood cell samples.

The chain employs TRBV30 and TRBJ2-1, with 7 bases matching TRBD2. The sequence came from a female donor in good health and CMV-seronegative. The material sequenced was PBMCs. The bases read TGTGCCTGGAGTCCGACTAGCAGCTACAATGAGCAGTTCTTC. Translated, it reads CAWSPTSSYNEQFF.